The source of this T cell receptor beta chain is a study of blood T cell repertoires in COVID-19. As for the study in general: Samples representing acute and convalescent COVID-19 were sourced from the United States, Italy and Spain. From T cells, B-cell-depleted T cells, or PBMCs came the material, which was cDNA or gDNA.

The CDR3 runs 14 residues. Looked up from germline, CDR1 is SGHNT and CDR2 is YYREEE (reference sequence). After removal of 1 base from V and 3 bases from J, the junction contained 2 bases not matched to a gene. Clones were read by immunoSEQ multiplex PCR, and TCRdb kept only the in-frame ones, dropping some. The table records roughly 200,000 clones, 75% to 90% of them present only once. Participants spanned ages 18 to 89 years and resided in 24 US areas. Participants had their cohort set by participant-reported clinical history. The sequencing input was PBMCs or T cells enriched from blood (not recorded which). The source of this sequence is a woman between 40 and 55 years old with acute COVID-19. The genes are TRBV5-4 and TRBJ2-7; 9 nucleotides agree with TRBD2. CDR3 sequence: CASSLRRGGYEQYF. CDR3 coding DNA: TGTGCCAGCAGCTTGAGGCGGGGGGGCTACGAGCAGTACTTC. The full variable domain, rest sourced from reference TRBV5-4 and TRBJ2-7, is ETGVTQSPTHLIKTRGQQVTLRCSSQSGHNTVSWYQQALGQGPQFIFQYYREEENGRGNFPPRFSGLQFPNYSSELNVNALELDDSALYLCASSLRRGGYEQYFGPGTRLTVT.